This T cell receptor beta chain appears in the sequencing data of a study of CD8 T cells in Susac syndrome. A quantity of about 0.5 to 1 ug RNA underwent reverse transcription using random hexamers. The amplification used immunoSEQ multiplex PCR on TCR beta CDR3; it spanned 54 Vbeta and 13 Jbeta. TCRdb independently ran MiXCR on the immunoSEQ multiplex PCR reads; one entry per CDR3 protein. The table records 160,000 or so distinct CDR3 sequences, roughly 95% of them present only once. TEMRA cells were FACS-enriched, with CD8+ and CD4+ T cells isolated negatively. The CDR3 extends over 12 amino acids. Germline loops: CDR1 SGDLS, CDR2 YYNGEE. Trimming removed 4 bases at V and 4 bases at J, with 7 bases between.

Sequenced input: CD8+ T cells from PBMCs. V gene TRBV9 combines with J gene TRBJ2-3, with unresolved D. The sequence came from a human donor with multiple sclerosis. As DNA, the CDR3 is TGTGCCAGCAGCCCCGTCCCAGATACGCAGTATTTT. Residues: CASSPVPDTQYF.